This T cell receptor (beta chain) was observed in a study of cytomegalovirus exposure and HLA in healthy donors. Findings and limits, study-wide: According to reports, the classifier identified cytomegalovirus status with high specificity and sensitivity.

Concerning this clone: Its cognate antigen is unknown.

60 Vbeta and 13 Jbeta primers were used in PCR. Data came from immunoSEQ multiplex PCR; TCRdb stores just in-frame clones and leaves some out. The sample lists about 19,000 clones, 84% occurring once. Donors sampled were nominally healthy, though unrecorded immune exposures were likely. Germline CDR1 SNHLY, CDR2 FYNNEI. J was trimmed by 5 bases and V by 6 bases; bases with no gene match: 4. The CDR3 is made up of 13 amino acids. Material for sequencing was PBMCs. This sequence originates from a human donor in good health. The chain recombines TRBV2 with TRBJ1-1; 9 bases are shared with TRBD1. The CDR3: CASSLTGGTEAFF. The DNA for the CDR3 is TGTGCCAGCAGCCTGACAGGGGGAACTGAAGCTTTCTTT.